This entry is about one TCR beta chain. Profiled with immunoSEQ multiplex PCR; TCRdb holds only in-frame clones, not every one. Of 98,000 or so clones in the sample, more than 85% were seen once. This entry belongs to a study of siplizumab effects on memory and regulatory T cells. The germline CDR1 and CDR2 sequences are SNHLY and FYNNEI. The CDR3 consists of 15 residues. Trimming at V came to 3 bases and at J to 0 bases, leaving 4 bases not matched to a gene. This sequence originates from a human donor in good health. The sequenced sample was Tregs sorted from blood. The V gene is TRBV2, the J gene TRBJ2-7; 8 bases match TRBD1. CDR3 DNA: TGTGCCAGCAGTGAGGGACAGGCTAGCTCCTACGAGCAGTACTTC. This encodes CASSEGQASSYEQYF.